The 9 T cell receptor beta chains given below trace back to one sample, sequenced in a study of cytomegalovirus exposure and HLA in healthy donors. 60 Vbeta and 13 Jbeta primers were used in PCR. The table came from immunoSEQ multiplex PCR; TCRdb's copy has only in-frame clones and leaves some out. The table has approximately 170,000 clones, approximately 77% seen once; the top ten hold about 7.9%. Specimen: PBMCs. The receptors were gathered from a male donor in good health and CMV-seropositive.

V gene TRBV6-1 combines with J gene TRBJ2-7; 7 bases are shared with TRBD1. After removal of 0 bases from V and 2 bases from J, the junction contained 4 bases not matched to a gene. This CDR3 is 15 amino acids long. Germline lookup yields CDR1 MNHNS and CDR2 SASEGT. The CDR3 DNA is TGTGCCAGCAGTGAAGCACAGGGGACCGCCTACGAGCAGTACTTC. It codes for CASSEAQGTAYEQYF.

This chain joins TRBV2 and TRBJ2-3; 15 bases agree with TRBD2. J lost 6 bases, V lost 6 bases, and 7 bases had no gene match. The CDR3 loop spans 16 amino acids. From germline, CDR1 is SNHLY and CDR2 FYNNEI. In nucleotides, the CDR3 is TGTGCCAGCAGGGGACTAGCGGGGGGCTCAAGGGATACGCAGTATTTT. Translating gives CASRGLAGGSRDTQYF.

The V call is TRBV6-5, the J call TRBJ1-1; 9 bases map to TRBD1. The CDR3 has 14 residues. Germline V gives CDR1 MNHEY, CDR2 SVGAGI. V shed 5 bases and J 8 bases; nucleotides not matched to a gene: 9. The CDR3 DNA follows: TGTGCCAGCAGTGAACTCCCGGGACAGGGAGAAGCTTTCTTT. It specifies CASSELPGQGEAFF.

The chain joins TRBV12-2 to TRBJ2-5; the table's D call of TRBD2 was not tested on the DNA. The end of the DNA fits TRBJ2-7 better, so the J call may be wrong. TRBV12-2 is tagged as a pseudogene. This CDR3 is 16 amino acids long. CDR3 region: CASRPEVAGIDYEQYF. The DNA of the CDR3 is TGTGCAAGTCGCCCAGAGGTAGCAGGAATTGACTACGAGCAGTACTTC.

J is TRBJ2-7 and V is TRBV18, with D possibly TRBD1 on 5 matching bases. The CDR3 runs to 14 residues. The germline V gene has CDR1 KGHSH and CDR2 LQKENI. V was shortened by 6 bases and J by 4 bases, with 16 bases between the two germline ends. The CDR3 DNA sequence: TGTGCCAGCTCCAATGGGGCGCTGACTTACGAGCAGTACTTC. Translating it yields CASSNGALTYEQYF.

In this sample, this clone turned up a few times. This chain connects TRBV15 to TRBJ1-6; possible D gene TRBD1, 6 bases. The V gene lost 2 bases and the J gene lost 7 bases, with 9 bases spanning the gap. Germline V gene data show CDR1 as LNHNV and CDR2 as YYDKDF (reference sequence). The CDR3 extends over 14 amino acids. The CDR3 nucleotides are TGTGCCACCAGCAGACCAACAGGGAATTCACCCCTCCACTTT. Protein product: CATSRPTGNSPLHF.

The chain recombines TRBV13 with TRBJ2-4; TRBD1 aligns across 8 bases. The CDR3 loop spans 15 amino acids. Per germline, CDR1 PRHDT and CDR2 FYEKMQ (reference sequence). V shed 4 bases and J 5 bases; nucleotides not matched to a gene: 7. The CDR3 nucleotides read TGTGCCAGCAGCTCACCTTGGGACAGGCAAAACATTCAGTACTTC. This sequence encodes CASSSPWDRQNIQYF.

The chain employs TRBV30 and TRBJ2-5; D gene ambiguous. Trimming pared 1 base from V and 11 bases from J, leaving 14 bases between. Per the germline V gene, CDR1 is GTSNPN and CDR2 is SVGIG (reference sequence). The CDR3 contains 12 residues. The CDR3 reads CAWSGPHARQYF. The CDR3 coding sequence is TGTGCCTGGAGTGGACCCCATGCGAGGCAGTACTTC. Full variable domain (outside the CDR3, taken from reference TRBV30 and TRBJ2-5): SQTIHQWPATLVQPVGSPLSLECTVEGTSNPNLYWYRQAAGRGLQLLFYSVGIGQISSEVPQNLSASRPQDRQFILSSKKLLLSDSGFYLCAWSGPHARQYFGPGTRLLVL.

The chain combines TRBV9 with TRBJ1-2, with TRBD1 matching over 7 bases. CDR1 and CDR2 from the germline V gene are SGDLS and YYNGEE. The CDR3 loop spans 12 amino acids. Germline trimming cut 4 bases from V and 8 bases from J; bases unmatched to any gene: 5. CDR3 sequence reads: CASSPRQGGYTF. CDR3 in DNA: TGTGCCAGCAGCCCACGACAGGGCGGCTACACCTTC.